This paragraph covers one T cell receptor (beta chain) sequence. What it binds is not known. The data derive from a study of OX40 agonist ivuxolimab in advanced cancers. Points from the study as a whole: Expanded clones belonging to CD8+ T cells outnumbered, on average, those of CD4+.

This table comes from immunoSEQ multiplex PCR, and its TCRdb copy is limited to in-frame clones, with some not included. The repertoire consists of around 67,000 clones, with roughly 90% occurring once and the leading ten covering 1%. With autoimmune disease history or systemic immunosuppression, patients were excluded. Baseline was the first blood sampling point, followed by cycle 4 day 1 and cycle 7 day 1. This sample comprised CD4+ or CD8+ T cells sorted from blood, obtained in a trial of the OX40 agonist ivuxolimab. The receptor's source is an adult with an advanced solid tumor such as melanoma, head and neck, liver or kidney cancer.

The CDR3: CARSLVTSGKGRSYNEQFF. The CDR3 DNA is TGTGCCAGAAGCTTGGTGACTAGCGGGAAGGGAAGGTCCTACAATGAGCAGTTCTTC. The V and J genes are TRBV5-3 and TRBJ2-1, with 11 bases lining up with TRBD2. TRBV5-3 carries the ORF label, with uncertain function. V lost 0 bases, J lost 1 base, and 9 bases stayed unmatched. The CDR3 has 19 amino acids.